This T cell receptor beta chain was captured in a study of cytomegalovirus exposure and HLA in healthy donors. This CDR3 has 16 amino acids. Germline V gene sequence: CDR1 SNHLY, CDR2 FYNNEI. V trimming: 6 bases; J trimming: 1 base; junction bases outside the gene matches: 7. Study-wide results and caveats: A previous analysis found most TCR beta V segments productive roughly 90% or roughly 30% of the time.

About this clone itself: Its antigen is unknown.

60 Vbeta and 13 Jbeta primers were used in PCR. Sequencing used immunoSEQ multiplex PCR; TCRdb keeps in-frame clones, though not all of them. The sample yields 150,000 to 200,000 clones, approximately 72% seen once. This receptor was obtained from a man in his forties in good health and CMV-seropositive. J is TRBJ1-5 and V is TRBV2; 9 bases align to TRBD1. The sample taken for sequencing was PBMCs. CDR3 in amino acids: CASRHRGPGSNQPQHF. DNA for the CDR3: TGTGCCAGCAGACACAGGGGGCCGGGCAGCAATCAGCCCCAGCATTTT.